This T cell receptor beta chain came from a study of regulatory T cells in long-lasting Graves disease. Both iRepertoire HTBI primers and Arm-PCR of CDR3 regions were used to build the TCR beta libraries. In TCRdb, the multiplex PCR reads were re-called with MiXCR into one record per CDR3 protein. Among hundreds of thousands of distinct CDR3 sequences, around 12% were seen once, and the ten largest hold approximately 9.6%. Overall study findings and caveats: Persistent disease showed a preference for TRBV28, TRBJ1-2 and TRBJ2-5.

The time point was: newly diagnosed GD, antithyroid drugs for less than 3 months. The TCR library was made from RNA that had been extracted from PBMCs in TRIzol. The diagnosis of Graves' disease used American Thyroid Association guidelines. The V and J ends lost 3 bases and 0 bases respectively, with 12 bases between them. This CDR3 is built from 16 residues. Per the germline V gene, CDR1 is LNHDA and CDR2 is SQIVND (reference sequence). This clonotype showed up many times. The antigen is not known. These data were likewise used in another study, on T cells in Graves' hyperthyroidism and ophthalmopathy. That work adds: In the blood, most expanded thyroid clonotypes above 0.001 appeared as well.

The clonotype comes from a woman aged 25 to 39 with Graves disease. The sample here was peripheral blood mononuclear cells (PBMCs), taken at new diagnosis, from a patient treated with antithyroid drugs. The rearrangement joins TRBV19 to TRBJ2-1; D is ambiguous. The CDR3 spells CASSMGSASSYNEQFF. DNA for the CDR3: TGTGCCAGTAGTATGGGAAGCGCGAGCTCCTACAATGAGCAGTTCTTC.